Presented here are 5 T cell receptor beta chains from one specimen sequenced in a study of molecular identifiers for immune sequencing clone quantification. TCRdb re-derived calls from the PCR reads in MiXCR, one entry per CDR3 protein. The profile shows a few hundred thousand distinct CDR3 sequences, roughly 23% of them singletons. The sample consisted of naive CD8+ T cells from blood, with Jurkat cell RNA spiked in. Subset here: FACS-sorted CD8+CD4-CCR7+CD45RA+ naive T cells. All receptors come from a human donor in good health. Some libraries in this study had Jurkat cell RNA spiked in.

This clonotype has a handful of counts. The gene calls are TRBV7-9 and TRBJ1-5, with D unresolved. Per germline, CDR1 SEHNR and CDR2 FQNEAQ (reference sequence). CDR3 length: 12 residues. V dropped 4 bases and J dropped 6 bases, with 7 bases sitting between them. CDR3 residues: CASSSNGQPQHF. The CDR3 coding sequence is TGTGCCAGCAGCTCTAACGGTCAGCCCCAGCATTTT.

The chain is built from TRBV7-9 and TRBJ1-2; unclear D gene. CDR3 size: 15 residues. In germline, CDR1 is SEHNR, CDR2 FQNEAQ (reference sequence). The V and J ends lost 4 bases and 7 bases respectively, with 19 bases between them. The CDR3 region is CASSSSAGRWPGYTF. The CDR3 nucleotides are TGTGCCAGCAGCTCAAGCGCTGGGAGGTGGCCTGGCTACACCTTC.

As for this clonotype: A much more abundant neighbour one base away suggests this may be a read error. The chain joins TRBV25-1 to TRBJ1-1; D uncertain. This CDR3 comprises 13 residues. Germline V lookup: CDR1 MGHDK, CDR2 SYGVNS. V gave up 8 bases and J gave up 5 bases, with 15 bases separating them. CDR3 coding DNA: TGTGCCAGCCGCCCACATGGTTGGACTGAAGCTTTCTTT. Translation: CASRPHGWTEAFF.

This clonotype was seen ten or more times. This CDR3 reads CASSWGGSGTEAFF. In nucleotides, the CDR3 is TGCGCCAGCAGCTGGGGCGGGTCAGGCACTGAAGCTTTCTTT. This chain connects TRBV5-1 to TRBJ1-1, with a tentative D call TRBD1 (5 bases). Germline V gene lookup returns CDR1 SGHRS and CDR2 YFSETQ. This CDR3 spans 14 amino acids. V lost 3 bases and J 4 bases, leaving 13 bases between the germline ends.

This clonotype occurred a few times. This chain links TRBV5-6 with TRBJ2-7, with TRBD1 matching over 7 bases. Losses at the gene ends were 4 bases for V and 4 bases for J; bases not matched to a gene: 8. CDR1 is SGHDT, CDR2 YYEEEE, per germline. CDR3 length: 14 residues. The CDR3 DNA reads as TGTGCCAGCAGCACCCGGGACAGACATTACGAGCAGTACTTC. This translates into CASSTRDRHYEQYF.